These 25 T cell receptor beta chains were sequenced from one sample in a study of T cells in women clearing cervical HPV infection (dated by TCRdb to the late 2010s). Libraries were made using the immunoSEQ multiplex PCR assay. The table was pulled from immuneACCESS by TCRdb, which kept in-frame rearrangements only. Such tables lose some clones; where checked, under half of the loss comes from unresolved V genes, and the rest has no known cause. This sample's table has entries for 25,000 to 35,000 clones. About 22% of the sample is held by the ten biggest clonotypes. The sequenced sample was blood buffy coat. These TCRs come from a woman aged 18-70 years with a cervical HPV16 infection that either progressed to CIN3+ or cleared (not recorded which).

This clone is medium-sized by frequency. The read is 3 residues too short to cover the CDR3 end, so that end is filled in from the germline J gene. Additional DNA sequences in this sample encode the identical CDR3. The rearrangement links TRBV18 to TRBJ2-3, with D unresolved. The length of the CDR3 is 12 residues. Trimming pared 6 bases from V and 2 bases from J, leaving 6 bases between. CDR1 and CDR2 (germline): KGHSH, LQKENI. The CDR3 here is CASSTYTDTQYF. The DNA read from the CDR3 is TGTGCCAGCTCCACCTACACAGATACG.

Turning to this clone: The read halts 3 residues ahead of the CDR3 end, with the missing end drawn from the germline J gene. The rearrangement links TRBV30 to TRBJ2-7; 7 nucleotides match TRBD1. V was pared by 5 bases and J by 2 bases, with 6 bases of the junction left unmatched. The CDR3 has 13 residues. Germline loops: CDR1 GTSNPN, CDR2 SVGIG (reference sequence). The CDR3 spells CAWGGQLTYEQYF. The part of the CDR3 DNA that was read is TGTGCCTGGGGGGGACAGTTAACCTACGAG.

In regard to this clone: Read coverage stops 3 residues before the CDR3 terminus; the germline J gene supplies the remainder. The chain carries TRBV19 and TRBJ2-2; TRBD1 matches 9 bases. In germline, CDR1 is LNHDA, CDR2 SQIVND (reference sequence). This CDR3 region has 14 residues. The sequenced part of the CDR3 DNA is TGTGCCAGTAGTAGGACAGGGGTGAGGGAAAAG. It translates to CASSRTGVREK. The whole CDR3 sequence is CASSRTGVREKLFF.

The CDR3 bases that were read are TGTGCCTGGAGGGGGGACATTCCGGATCAGCCG. Translated: CAWRGDIPDQP. The whole CDR3 protein is CAWRGDIPDQPQYF. This sequence joins TRBV30 and TRBJ2-3, with TRBD1 as a possible D gene (6 bases). Sequencing ends 3 residues short of the CDR3 end; the germline J gene provides the rest. Per the germline V gene, CDR1 is GTSNPN and CDR2 is SVGIG (reference sequence). This CDR3 region has 14 residues.

Worth noting for this clone: The read terminates 3 residues before the CDR3 end, so the remaining end is supplied by the germline J gene. The chain joins TRBV11-3 to TRBJ2-3; 9 bases are shared with TRBD1. Germline values: CDR1 SGHNT, CDR2 YENEEA. V was pared by 5 bases and J by 0 bases, with 3 bases of the junction left unmatched. The CDR3 is made up of 15 amino acids. The sequenced CDR3 bases are TGTGCCAGCAGCAACGACAGGGGGAGCACAGATACG. Translated: CASSNDRGSTDT. The whole CDR3 protein reads CASSNDRGSTDTQYF. Full variable domain (rest looked up from reference TRBV11-3 and TRBJ2-3): EAGVVQSPRYKIIEKKQPVAFWCNPISGHNTLYWYLQNLGQGPELLIRYENEEAVDDSQLPKDRFSAERLKGVDSTLKIQPAELGDSAVYLCASSNDRGSTDTQYFGPGTRLTVL.

Partial CDR3 DNA: TGCGCCAGCAGTCAATCGGAGGGGATGAACACTGAA. It encodes CASSQSEGMNTE. The full-length CDR3 reads as CASSQSEGMNTEAFF. V and J are TRBV23-1 and TRBJ1-1; D might be TRBD1 (5 bases). The CDR3 is cut off 3 residues early in the read; its end comes from the germline J gene. TRBV23-1 is noted as an ORF with a role that remains uncertain. The CDR3 has 15 amino acids. V lost 0 bases to trimming and J lost 0 bases, with 8 bases between them.

As for this clone: The DNA ends 3 residues before the CDR3 does, and the rest of the CDR3 is filled in from the germline J gene. The V and J genes are TRBV11-3 and TRBJ2-2; perhaps TRBD2 as D (5 bases). The CDR3 runs to 14 residues. Germline CDR1 is SGHNT and CDR2 is YENEEA. The germline V and J ends were trimmed by 2 bases and 5 bases, with 9 bases remaining between them. CDR3 protein: CASSLLRGTGELFF. The sequenced part of the CDR3 DNA is TGTGCCAGCAGCTTACTCCGCGGGACCGGGGAG.

By frequency, this clone is medium-sized. The read falls 3 residues short of the CDR3 end, and the missing part is taken from the germline J gene. The chain uses TRBV19 and TRBJ2-4; tentative D call: TRBD1 (6 bases). The V end was cut by 1 base, the J end by 0 bases, with 7 bases between. Germline V gene lookup returns CDR1 LNHDA and CDR2 SQIVND (reference sequence). The CDR3 has 15 residues. The CDR3 DNA, read in part, is TGTGCCAGTAGTATAGCAGGGGTAGCCAAAAACATT. Amino acid sequence: CASSIAGVAKNI. The whole CDR3 sequence reads CASSIAGVAKNIQYF.

Remarks on this clone: Read sequence stops 3 residues before the CDR3 end, and the germline J gene provides the missing end. The chain employs TRBV20-1 and TRBJ2-3; D gene uncertain. This CDR3 spans 13 amino acids. Germline loops: CDR1 DFQATT, CDR2 SNEGSKA (reference sequence). CDR3 bases read: TGCAGTGCTACTAAGTCGTCCCTCGGGACG. Its protein is CSATKSSLGT. The complete CDR3 protein is CSATKSSLGTQYF.

As concerns this clone: The CDR3 end is not reached by the read, which stops 3 residues before it; the germline J gene fills it in. The genes are TRBV5-1 and TRBJ2-2; D might be TRBD2 (5 bases). Per the germline V gene, CDR1 is SGHRS and CDR2 is YFSETQ. There are 14 residues in the CDR3. The covered CDR3 bases are TGCGCCAGCAGCTTCGAGGCGGGTAATTCACCG. This codes for CASSFEAGNSP. The CDR3, in full, reads CASSFEAGNSPLFF.

The CDR3 loop is CASSLASAGGRYNDYTF. Partial CDR3 DNA: TGTGCCAGCAGCTTAGCTTCAGCGGGAGGGCGCTACAATGAC. V gene TRBV7-6 combines with J gene TRBJ1-2; D is ambiguous. Read data end 3 residues before the CDR3 end; the end is taken from the germline J gene. The CDR3 loop spans 17 amino acids. Germline CDR1 SGHVS, CDR2 FNYEAQ.

In regard to this clone: The read ends 3 residues before the CDR3 terminus; that terminus is restored from the germline J gene. The chain recombines TRBV20-1 with TRBJ2-2; 7 bases agree with TRBD2. Trimming at V came to 2 bases and at J to 4 bases, leaving 7 bases not matched to a gene. The length of the CDR3 is 15 residues. Germline loops: CDR1 DFQATT, CDR2 SNEGSKA (reference sequence). The CDR3 DNA, read in part, is TGCAGTGCTAGATACAGCGGGATTGGCACCGGGGAG. Translated: CSARYSGIGTGE. The whole CDR3 sequence is CSARYSGIGTGELFF.

Worth noting for this clone: The read halts 3 residues ahead of the CDR3 end, with the missing end drawn from the germline J gene. The chain links TRBV6-1 to TRBJ2-3; the match to TRBD2 covers 7 bases. The CDR3 consists of 16 residues. Germline V gene lookup returns CDR1 MNHNS and CDR2 SASEGT. This CDR3 reads CASSEQTRLAGETQYF. Incomplete CDR3 DNA: TGTGCCAGCAGTGAACAAACCAGACTAGCAGGAGAGACG.

In the case of this clone: Read coverage stops 3 residues before the CDR3 terminus; the germline J gene supplies the remainder. This chain joins TRBV7-3 and TRBJ1-4; perhaps TRBD1 as D (5 bases). The CDR3 consists of 16 residues. Germline V CDR1 and CDR2: SGHTA, FQGTGA. The sequenced part of the CDR3 DNA is TGTGCCAGCAGCTTAGAAGCTCCCTCTGGGGCCAACGTA. Protein sequence: CASSLEAPSGANV. The whole CDR3 sequence is CASSLEAPSGANVLFF.

As concerns this clone: The read ends 3 residues early relative to the CDR3; the germline J gene fills the gap. The chain carries TRBV19 and TRBJ2-2; 7 bases agree with TRBD2. CDR1 is LNHDA, CDR2 SQIVND, per germline (reference sequence). After removal of 8 bases from V and 4 bases from J, the junction contained 10 bases not matched to a gene. The CDR3 totals 15 residues. This chain's CDR3 is CASLGPSGSTGELFF. The sequenced CDR3 bases are TGTGCCAGTCTGGGGCCTAGCGGCAGCACCGGGGAG.

Concerning this clone: Read coverage stops 3 residues before the CDR3 terminus; the germline J gene supplies the remainder. The rearrangement uses TRBV7-7 and TRBJ1-3; D is undetermined. CDR1 and CDR2 (germline): SSHAT, FNYEAQ (reference sequence). This CDR3 is 16 amino acids long. Deletions cut 1 base from V and 2 bases from J, with 12 bases between. The CDR3 DNA, read in part, is TGTGCCAGCAGCTTAGATGGTCAGGTCCCTGGAAACACC. Translation gives CASSLDGQVPGNT. The entire CDR3 is CASSLDGQVPGNTIYF.

About this clone: From the germline J gene comes the end of the CDR3, since the read stops 3 residues before it. The chain recombines TRBV28 with TRBJ2-7; TRBD1 matches 7 bases. Trimming took 7 bases from V and 3 from J; bases not matched to a gene: 12. The CDR3 consists of 15 residues. CDR1 is MDHEN and CDR2 is SYDVKM in the germline V gene. The CDR3 DNA, read in part, is TGTGCCAGCATCCGTACCGGGACAGTCCTCTACGAG. It is translated as CASIRTGTVLYE. In full, the CDR3 is CASIRTGTVLYEQYF.

As for this clone: The read halts 3 residues ahead of the CDR3 end, with the missing end drawn from the germline J gene. The rearrangement joins TRBV5-1 to TRBJ2-1, with D perhaps matching TRBD1 (5 bases). The CDR3 is 15 residues long. Germline V gene lookup returns CDR1 SGHRS and CDR2 YFSETQ. Trimming left V 6 bases short and J 7 bases short, with 20 bases between. CDR3 loop: CASKPSQGWENEQFF. The part of the CDR3 DNA that was read is TGCGCCAGCAAACCTTCCCAGGGCTGGGAAAATGAG.

A word on this clone: The read finishes 3 residues shy of the CDR3 end, and the germline J gene is used to complete it. This sequence joins TRBV5-1 and TRBJ1-1, with TRBD1 as a possible D gene (5 bases). Germline CDR1 reads SGHRS; CDR2 reads YFSETQ. The CDR3 spans 15 residues. V was cut by 0 bases and J by 0 bases, with 9 bases left in between. The chain's CDR3 is CASSLEGQMNTEAFF. The part of the CDR3 DNA that was read is TGCGCCAGCAGCTTGGAGGGGCAGATGAACACTGAA.

About this clone itself: The read ends 3 residues shy of where the CDR3 ends; the end is completed using the germline J gene. V and J are TRBV19 and TRBJ2-3; D not certain. Germline V CDR1 and CDR2: LNHDA, SQIVND (reference sequence). This CDR3 is built from 13 residues. Partial CDR3 DNA: TGTGCCAGTAGTATAAAGGTCCAAGAGACG. Translated: CASSIKVQET. The full CDR3 protein reads CASSIKVQETQYF.

The CDR3 sequence: CASSRDLSGSYNEQFF. CDR3 DNA, as far as it was read: TGTGCCAGCAGCAGGGACCTTAGCGGCTCCTACAATGAG. The chain carries TRBV5-4 and TRBJ2-1, with D perhaps TRBD2 (6 bases). The read is 3 residues too short to cover the CDR3 end, so that end is filled in from the germline J gene. Germline V gene data show CDR1 as SGHNT and CDR2 as YYREEE (reference sequence). V shed 4 bases and J shed 0 bases, with 14 bases lying between them. This CDR3 has 16 amino acids.

Regarding this clone: Read coverage stops 3 residues before the CDR3 terminus; the germline J gene supplies the remainder. The chain employs TRBV19 and TRBJ2-1, with D possibly matching TRBD1 (6 bases). V lost 7 bases and J lost 5, with 15 bases in between. This CDR3 contains 14 residues. CDR1 is LNHDA and CDR2 is SQIVND in the germline V gene (reference sequence). This CDR3 reads CASNVQGYDNEQFF. The DNA read from the CDR3 is TGTGCCAGTAACGTACAGGGTTACGACAATGAG.

Notes on this clone: The CDR3 goes on 3 residues after the read ends, and that part is filled in from the germline J gene. The J gene is TRBJ2-1, the V gene TRBV4-1; TRBD1 matches at 11 bases. Germline lookup yields CDR1 MGHRA and CDR2 YSYEKL. With 4 bases clipped from V and 7 bases from J, the junction kept 6 bases outside the gene matches. The CDR3 spans 15 residues. CDR3 loop: CASSRRTGGINEQFF. Partial CDR3 DNA: TGCGCCAGCAGCCGTAGGACAGGGGGCATAAATGAG.

In the case of this clone: The read gets to within 3 residues of the CDR3 end, and the germline J gene fills in the rest. The chain couples TRBV6-4 to TRBJ2-3, with D unresolved. This CDR3 spans 14 amino acids. Germline lookup yields CDR1 MRHNA and CDR2 SNTAGT. Partial CDR3 DNA: TGTGCCAGCAGTGAGAGTCATACACAAGAGACG. Its translation is CASSESHTQET. The CDR3 as a whole reads CASSESHTQETQYF.

In regard to this clone: Relative to the germline gene, one junction end is altered; a read error may explain this. This specimen includes other DNA sequences encoding the same CDR3. The CDR3 sequence is CASSIARGASGNTIYF. The sequenced CDR3 bases are TGTGCCAGTAGTATAGCGAGAGGGGCCTCTGGAAACACG. This rearrangement joins TRBV19 to TRBJ1-3; D possibly corresponds to TRBD1 (5 bases). The read comes to an end 3 residues before the CDR3 does, leaving the germline J gene to fill in the end. The V gene's germline CDR1 is LNHDA and CDR2 SQIVND (reference sequence). CDR3 length: 16 amino acids.